Below are 30 T cell receptor beta chains sequenced from a single sample in a study of blood T cell repertoires in COVID-19. The repertoire was sequenced with immunoSEQ multiplex PCR; TCRdb's copy has only in-frame clones and lacks some. The sample lists 99,000 or so clones, around four fifths occurring once. Sequenced sample: peripheral blood. The receptors were sampled from a woman aged 65 to 85 with acute or convalescent COVID-19.

This clone occurred once. The chain couples TRBV11-3 to TRBJ2-2; a weak D match, TRBD2 (6 bases). This CDR3 has 16 residues. Germline V gives CDR1 SGHNT, CDR2 YENEEA. Trimming left V 2 bases short and J 1 base short, with 11 bases between. The CDR3 region is CASSLRLGRNTGELFF. The CDR3 coding sequence is TGTGCCAGCAGCTTACGGCTCGGGAGGAACACCGGGGAGCTGTTTTTT.

The chain carries TRBV12-3 or TRBV12-4 and TRBJ2-7; possibly TRBD2 for D (6 bases). The germline V and J ends were trimmed by 8 bases and 2 bases, with 13 bases remaining between them. The length of the CDR3 is 13 residues. CDR3 nucleotides: TGTGCCAGCTGCCAGGGAGGTCCCTACGAGCAGTACTTC. Its protein product is CASCQGGPYEQYF.

The genes are TRBV27 and TRBJ1-5, with D possibly being TRBD1 (6 bases). Trimming removed 5 bases from V and 3 bases from J, with 29 bases in between. Germline V lookup: CDR1 MNHEY, CDR2 SMNVEV (reference sequence). The CDR3 runs to 20 residues. In nucleotides, the CDR3 is TGTGCCAGCAGTCACGCGGGGGCGCGAGGGGGGGCGGGCCTCAATCAGCCCCAGCATTTT. Translating it yields CASSHAGARGGAGLNQPQHF.

This sequence joins TRBV28 and TRBJ1-2; D might be TRBD1 (6 bases). V lost 2 bases and J lost 8, with 15 bases in between. The CDR3 spans 14 residues. Per the germline V gene, CDR1 is MDHEN and CDR2 is SYDVKM. This CDR3 reads CASSLPDRMDGYTF. The CDR3 DNA reads as TGTGCCAGCAGTTTACCAGACAGGATGGACGGCTACACCTTC.

This clone was seen just once. V usage is TRBV7-8 and J usage is TRBJ1-4, with no clear D. The germline V gene has CDR1 SGHVS and CDR2 FQNEAQ. V lost 2 bases to trimming and J lost 8 bases, with 12 bases between them. This CDR3 is built from 14 residues. CDR3 residues: CASSLSTSGEKLFF. The DNA for the CDR3 is TGTGCCAGCAGCTTAAGCACAAGCGGGGAAAAACTGTTTTTT. The whole variable domain, filled in from reference TRBV7-8 and TRBJ1-4, reads GAGVSQSPRYKVAKRGQDVALRCDPISGHVSLFWYQQALGQGPEFLTYFQNEAQLDKSGLPSDRFFAERPEGSVSTLKIQRTQQEDSAVYLCASSLSTSGEKLFFGSGTQLSVL.

This sequence joins TRBV6-6 and TRBJ2-7; maybe TRBD2 (6 bases). The CDR3 extends over 18 amino acids. V was trimmed by 5 bases and J by 0 bases, leaving 23 bases between them. Germline-derived CDR1 and CDR2 are MNHNY and SVGAGI (reference sequence). CDR3 nucleotides: TGTGCCAGCAGTCCCCAGGCCTTTCTCGGGGGTAGCTCCTACGAGCAGTACTTC. Protein sequence: CASSPQAFLGGSSYEQYF.

The gene calls are TRBV7-2 and TRBJ1-3; D is unclear. The CDR3 has 12 amino acids. V was cut by 2 bases and J by 8 bases, with 7 bases left in between. The germline CDR1 and CDR2 sequences are SGHTA and FQGNSA. CDR3 sequence (DNA): TGTGCCAGCAGCTTAATGGAGCACACCATATATTTT. It specifies CASSLMEHTIYF. The variable domain in full, with the rest retrieved from reference TRBV7-2 and TRBJ1-3, is GAGVSQSPSNKVTEKGKDVELRCDPISGHTALYWYRQSLGQGLEFLIYFQGNSAPDKSGLPSDRFSAERTGGSVSTLTIQRTQQEDSAVYLCASSLMEHTIYFGEGSWLTVV.

This rearrangement joins TRBV6-1 to TRBJ1-3, with D possibly matching TRBD1 (5 bases). The CDR3 is 14 amino acids. Germline lookup yields CDR1 MNHNS and CDR2 SASEGT. The V end lost 3 bases, the J end lost 4 bases, and 10 bases lay between the germline ends. The CDR3, as DNA: TGTGCCAGCAGTGAGGTGGGGCAGGGAAACACCATATATTTT. Encoded protein: CASSEVGQGNTIYF.

V and J are TRBV5-4 and TRBJ1-6; TRBD1 aligns across 8 bases. Trimming removed 0 bases from V and 6 bases from J; junction bases left unmatched: 5. CDR3 length: 16 residues. Germline-derived CDR1 and CDR2 are SGHNT and YYREEE (reference sequence). The CDR3 loop is CASSLGAGGGNSPLHF. The CDR3 region has the DNA TGTGCCAGCAGCTTGGGGGCAGGGGGCGGTAATTCACCCCTCCACTTT.

The chain uses TRBV7-7 and TRBJ2-5, with 7 nucleotides matching TRBD1. The CDR3 is made up of 14 amino acids. The trim removed 4 bases at V and 4 bases at J, leaving 6 bases unmatched. The germline V gene has CDR1 SSHAT and CDR2 FNYEAQ (reference sequence). The CDR3 sequence: CASSSLTGRETQYF. Here the CDR3 DNA reads TGTGCCAGCAGCTCCCTGACAGGGCGAGAGACCCAGTACTTC.

On this clone: This may come from a read error, since a much larger clone is one base off. The chain combines TRBV12-3 or TRBV12-4 with TRBJ2-7; TRBD2 is a possible D gene (6 bases). The V gene lost 10 bases and the J gene lost 4 bases, with 17 bases spanning the gap. This CDR3 comprises 13 residues. In DNA form, the CDR3 reads TGTGCCATCTCCCGGGAGACAACTTACGAGCAGTACTTC. Residues: CAISRETTYEQYF.

The V and J genes are TRBV6-1 and TRBJ2-6; 10 bases fit TRBD1. Germline-derived CDR1 and CDR2 are MNHNS and SASEGT. Trimming took 1 base from V and 0 from J; bases not matched to a gene: 0. This CDR3 contains 17 residues. The CDR3 nucleotides read TGTGCCAGCAGTGAAGGGACAGGGGGCTCTGGGGCCAACGTCCTGACTTTC. It translates to CASSEGTGGSGANVLTF.

The chain recombines TRBV28 with TRBJ2-2, with unresolved D. Trimming stripped 8 bases from V and 3 bases from J, with 13 bases between. The CDR3 is 14 amino acids. Germline loops: CDR1 MDHEN, CDR2 SYDVKM. This CDR3 is CASCYEPHTGELFF. The CDR3 DNA is TGTGCCAGCTGCTACGAGCCCCACACCGGGGAGCTGTTTTTT.

V usage is TRBV18 and J usage is TRBJ1-1; 7 bases are shared with TRBD1. CDR3 size: 12 residues. The germline V gene has CDR1 KGHSH and CDR2 LQKENI. J gave up 5 bases and V 6 bases, and 3 bases lay outside the gene matches. The DNA of the CDR3 is TGTGCCAGCTCCCAGGACAGGACTGAAGCTTTCTTT. Its protein is CASSQDRTEAFF.

The chain uses TRBV2 and TRBJ1-1, with 10 nucleotides matching TRBD1. Germline values: CDR1 SNHLY, CDR2 FYNNEI. The V and J ends lost 6 bases and 5 bases, in that order; junction bases with no gene match: 3. The CDR3 runs 13 residues. The DNA of the CDR3 is TGTGCCAGCAGGACAGGGGGCAATACTGAAGCTTTCTTT. Amino acid sequence: CASRTGGNTEAFF.

V is TRBV5-6 and J is TRBJ1-1, with D hard to call. The germline CDR1 and CDR2 sequences are SGHDT and YYEEEE. There are 13 residues in the CDR3. V was cut by 0 bases and J by 6 bases, with 9 bases left in between. CDR3 amino acids: CASSLGGRAEAFF. CDR3 sequence (DNA): TGTGCCAGCAGCTTGGGAGGGAGGGCTGAAGCTTTCTTT.

The chain links TRBV24-1 to TRBJ2-1, with D perhaps matching TRBD1 (5 bases). This CDR3 is 16 amino acids long. The germline CDR1 and CDR2 sequences are KGHDR and SFDVKD. V was pared by 4 bases and J by 7 bases, with 19 bases between. CDR3 DNA: TGTGCCACCAGTGAGGACCAGGGAACCCTCCCTAATGAGCAGTTCTTC. As protein: CATSEDQGTLPNEQFF.

The chain employs TRBV11-2 and TRBJ2-2, with 7 bases lining up with TRBD1. The CDR3 covers 15 residues. Germline CDR1 and CDR2: SGHAT and FQNNGV. With 3 bases clipped from V and 3 bases from J, the junction kept 4 bases outside the gene matches. DNA of the CDR3: TGTGCCAGCAGCTTGGGGACAGCACACACCGGGGAGCTGTTTTTT. As protein: CASSLGTAHTGELFF.

This clone was observed a handful of times. The chain links TRBV5-4 to TRBJ1-1; 9 bases align to TRBD1. Germline-derived CDR1 and CDR2 are SGHNT and YYREEE (reference sequence). CDR3 length: 14 residues. The J segment lost 6 bases and the V segment lost 2 bases, leaving 5 bases of the junction unmatched. The CDR3 DNA follows: TGTGCCAGCAGCTTAAGACAGGGGGTCGCTGAAGCTTTCTTT. It translates to CASSLRQGVAEAFF.

This clone was counted a few times. The chain joins TRBV6-2 or TRBV6-3 to TRBJ1-4, with 11 bases identical to TRBD1. With V trimmed by 7 bases and J by 6 bases, 10 bases remained unmatched. Germline CDR1 and CDR2: MNHEY and SVGEGT. The CDR3 runs 16 residues. This CDR3 is CASTPLGQGAYEKLFF. As DNA, the CDR3 is TGTGCCAGCACCCCCCTAGGACAGGGGGCCTATGAAAAACTGTTTTTT.

This chain uses TRBV5-1 with TRBJ1-4; TRBD1 aligns across 9 bases. CDR1 is SGHRS and CDR2 is YFSETQ in the germline V gene. CDR3 size: 16 residues. V gave up 4 bases and J gave up 4 bases; unmatched junction bases: 8. Written as DNA, the CDR3 is TGCGCCAGCAGCGCCGGGACAGGGCGGGGTAATGAAAAACTGTTTTTT. This codes for CASSAGTGRGNEKLFF.

The chain couples TRBV28 to TRBJ2-3, with 13 bases lining up with TRBD2. The CDR3 totals 15 residues. Trimming removed 6 bases from V and 5 bases from J; junction bases left unmatched: 5. Germline lookup yields CDR1 MDHEN and CDR2 SYDVKM. In DNA form, the CDR3 reads TGTGCCAGCAGCGGACTAGCGGGGGACCGAGATACGCAGTATTTT. Translating gives CASSGLAGDRDTQYF.

The CDR3 loop reads CAWSLNSNQPQHF. The CDR3 coding sequence is TGTGCCTGGAGCCTTAATAGCAATCAGCCCCAGCATTTT. The chain is built from TRBV30 and TRBJ1-5; D remains ambiguous. The germline V gene has CDR1 GTSNPN and CDR2 SVGIG (reference sequence). The CDR3 runs 13 residues. The germline V and J ends were trimmed by 3 bases and 0 bases, with 6 bases remaining between them. Using reference TRBV30 and TRBJ1-5 for the parts outside the CDR3, the full variable domain is SQTIHQWPATLVQPVGSPLSLECTVEGTSNPNLYWYRQAAGRGLQLLFYSVGIGQISSEVPQNLSASRPQDRQFILSSKKLLLSDSGFYLCAWSLNSNQPQHFGDGTRLSIL.

J is TRBJ2-2 and V is TRBV12-3 or TRBV12-4; D ambiguous. The CDR3 spans 13 residues. Deletions cut 6 bases from V and 7 bases from J, with 12 bases between. The CDR3 bases are TGTGCCAGCAGCCCCCAGGTTTACGGGGAGCTGTTTTTT. It codes for CASSPQVYGELFF.

This sequence joins TRBV19 and TRBJ1-2; tentatively, D is TRBD1 (6 bases). V gave up 2 bases and J gave up 8 bases, with 12 bases separating them. This CDR3 is 13 amino acids long. The germline CDR1 and CDR2 sequences are LNHDA and SQIVND (reference sequence). The CDR3 DNA is TGTGCCAGTAGTATACTAGGGGGTGACGGCTACACCTTC. It is translated as CASSILGGDGYTF. Together with reference TRBV19 and TRBJ1-2, the CDR3 gives the full variable domain: DGGITQSPKYLFRKEGQNVTLSCEQNLNHDAMYWYRQDPGQGLRLIYYSQIVNDFQKGDIAEGYSVSREKKESFPLTVTSAQKNPTAFYLCASSILGGDGYTFGSGTRLTVV.

The V and J genes are TRBV2 and TRBJ1-2; TRBD1 agrees at 11 bases. Germline CDR1 is SNHLY and CDR2 is FYNNEI. The ends lost 3 bases at V and 2 bases at J; junction bases unmatched: 2. The CDR3 is 15 residues long. The CDR3: CASSDGTGGNYGYTF. The CDR3 DNA reads as TGTGCCAGCAGTGATGGGACAGGGGGGAACTATGGCTACACCTTC.

The chain couples TRBV10-3 to TRBJ2-6; 8 nucleotides agree with TRBD2. V lost 4 bases to trimming and J lost 0 bases; unmatched junction nucleotides: 8. This CDR3 has 18 amino acids. Germline lookup yields CDR1 ENHRY and CDR2 SYGVKD. The CDR3 region has the DNA TGTGCCATCAGTGCAGCGGGGGCCGGTTACTCTGGGGCCAACGTCCTGACTTTC. Translated: CAISAAGAGYSGANVLTF.

The gene calls are TRBV6-5 and TRBJ1-3; no clear D gene. The CDR3 is 14 amino acids. Per the germline V gene, CDR1 is MNHEY and CDR2 is SVGAGI. V was shortened by 6 bases and J by 0 bases, with 9 bases between the two germline ends. CDR3 DNA: TGTGCCAGCAGCCTTCGTAACTCTGGAAACACCATATATTTT. Protein sequence: CASSLRNSGNTIYF.

The chain has TRBV10-3 and TRBJ2-1; D is possibly TRBD1 (6 bases). The CDR3 loop spans 14 amino acids. In germline, CDR1 is ENHRY, CDR2 SYGVKD. Trimming removed 11 bases from V and 6 bases from J, with 20 bases in between. The chain's CDR3 is CASGAGDGVNEQFF. The CDR3 DNA reads TGTGCCTCCGGGGCAGGGGACGGGGTCAATGAGCAGTTCTTC.

The chain combines TRBV3-1 (or the pseudogene TRBV3-2) with TRBJ2-7; 8 bases are a match to TRBD1. Germline trimming cut 1 base from V and 6 bases from J; bases unmatched to any gene: 2. Germline lookup yields CDR1 LGHDT and CDR2 YNNKEL (reference sequence). The CDR3 is made up of 13 amino acids. This CDR3 reads CASSQGQGREQYF. For the CDR3, the DNA is TGTGCCAGCAGCCAAGGACAGGGGCGCGAGCAGTACTTC.